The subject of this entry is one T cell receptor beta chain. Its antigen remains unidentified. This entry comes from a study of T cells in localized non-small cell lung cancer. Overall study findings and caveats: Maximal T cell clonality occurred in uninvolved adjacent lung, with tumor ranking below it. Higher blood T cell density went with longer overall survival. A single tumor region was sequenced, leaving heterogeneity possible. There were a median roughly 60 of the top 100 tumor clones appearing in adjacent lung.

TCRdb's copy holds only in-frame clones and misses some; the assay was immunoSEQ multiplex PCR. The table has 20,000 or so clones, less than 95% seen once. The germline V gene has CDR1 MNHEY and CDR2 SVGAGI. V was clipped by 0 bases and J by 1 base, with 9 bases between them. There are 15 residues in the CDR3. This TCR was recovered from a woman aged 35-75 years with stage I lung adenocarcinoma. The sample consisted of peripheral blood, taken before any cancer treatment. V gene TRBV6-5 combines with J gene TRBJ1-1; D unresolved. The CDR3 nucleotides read TGTGCCAGCAGTTACTCAACACGACGGAACACTGAAGCTTTCTTT. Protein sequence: CASSYSTRRNTEAFF.